This T cell receptor (beta chain) emerged from a study of T cells after posttransplantation cyclophosphamide. The CDR3 extends over 13 amino acids. The V gene lost 3 bases and the J gene lost 1 base, with 7 bases spanning the gap. Germline V lookup: CDR1 SEHNR, CDR2 FQNEAQ (reference sequence). Method: immunoSEQ multiplex PCR; TCRdb's copy keeps in-frame clones and lacks some. The repertoire holds 11,000 or so clones, with 90% to 95% as singletons. The receptor was isolated from a man aged 30-40 years in good health and a related stem cell transplant donor. This chain connects TRBV7-9 to TRBJ2-7; TRBD2 is a possible D gene (5 bases). Sequencing used naive CD8+ T cells sorted from PBMCs. Written as DNA, the CDR3 is TGTGCCAGCAGCTTGGGAGATTCCTACGAGCAGTACTTC. As protein: CASSLGDSYEQYF.